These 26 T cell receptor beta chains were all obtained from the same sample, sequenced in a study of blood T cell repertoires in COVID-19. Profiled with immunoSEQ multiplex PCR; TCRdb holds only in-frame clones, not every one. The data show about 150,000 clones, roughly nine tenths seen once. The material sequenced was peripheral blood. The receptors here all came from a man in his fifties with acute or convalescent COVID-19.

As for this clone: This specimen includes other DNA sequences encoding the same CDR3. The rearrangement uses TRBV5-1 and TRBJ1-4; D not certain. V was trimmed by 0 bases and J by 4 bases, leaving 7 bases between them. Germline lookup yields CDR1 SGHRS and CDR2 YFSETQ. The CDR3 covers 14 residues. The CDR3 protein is CASSLGQDNEKLFF. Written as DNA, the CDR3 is TGCGCCAGCAGCTTGGGGCAGGATAATGAAAAACTGTTTTTT.

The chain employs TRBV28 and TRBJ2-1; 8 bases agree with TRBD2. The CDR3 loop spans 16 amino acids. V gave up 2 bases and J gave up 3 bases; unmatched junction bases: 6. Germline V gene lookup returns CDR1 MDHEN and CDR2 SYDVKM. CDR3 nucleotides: TGTGCCAGCAGTTTACCAGGGACTAGAGACTACAATGAGCAGTTCTTC. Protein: CASSLPGTRDYNEQFF.

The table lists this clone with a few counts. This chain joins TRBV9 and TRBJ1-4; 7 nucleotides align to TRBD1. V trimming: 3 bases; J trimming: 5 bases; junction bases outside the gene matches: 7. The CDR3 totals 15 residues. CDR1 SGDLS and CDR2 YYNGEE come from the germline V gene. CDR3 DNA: TGTGCCAGCAGCGATACCGGGACAGAAAATGAAAAACTGTTTTTT. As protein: CASSDTGTENEKLFF.

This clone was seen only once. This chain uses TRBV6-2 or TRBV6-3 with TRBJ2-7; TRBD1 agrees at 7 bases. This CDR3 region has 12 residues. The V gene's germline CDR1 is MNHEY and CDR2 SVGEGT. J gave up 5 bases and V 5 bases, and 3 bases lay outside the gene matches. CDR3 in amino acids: CASSDRVHEQYV. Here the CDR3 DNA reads TGTGCCAGCAGTGACAGGGTTCACGAGCAGTACGTC.

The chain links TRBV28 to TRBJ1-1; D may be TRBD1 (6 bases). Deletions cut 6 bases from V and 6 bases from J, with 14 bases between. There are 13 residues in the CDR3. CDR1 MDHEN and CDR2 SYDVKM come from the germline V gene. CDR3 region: CASSRTDRPEAFF. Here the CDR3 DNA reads TGTGCCAGCAGCCGTACCGACAGGCCTGAAGCTTTCTTT.

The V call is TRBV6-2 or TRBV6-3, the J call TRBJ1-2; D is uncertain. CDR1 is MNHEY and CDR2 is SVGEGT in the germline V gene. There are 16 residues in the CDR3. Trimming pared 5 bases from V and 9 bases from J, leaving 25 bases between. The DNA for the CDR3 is TGTGCCAGCAGTCCACATATGACTTCACCGGGAAAAAGCTACACCTTC. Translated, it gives CASSPHMTSPGKSYTF.

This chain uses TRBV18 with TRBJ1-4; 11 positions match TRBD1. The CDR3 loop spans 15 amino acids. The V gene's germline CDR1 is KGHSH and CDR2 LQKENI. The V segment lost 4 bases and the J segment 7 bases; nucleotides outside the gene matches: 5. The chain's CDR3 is CASSLPGTGGEKLFF. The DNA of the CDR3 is TGTGCCAGCTCACTACCCGGGACAGGGGGTGAAAAACTGTTTTTT.

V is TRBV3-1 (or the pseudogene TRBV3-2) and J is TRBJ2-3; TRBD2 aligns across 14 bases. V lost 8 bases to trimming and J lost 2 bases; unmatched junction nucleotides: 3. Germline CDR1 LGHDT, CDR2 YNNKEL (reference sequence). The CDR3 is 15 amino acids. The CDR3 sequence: CASGGLAGDTDTQYF. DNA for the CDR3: TGTGCCAGCGGGGGACTAGCGGGGGACACAGATACGCAGTATTTT.

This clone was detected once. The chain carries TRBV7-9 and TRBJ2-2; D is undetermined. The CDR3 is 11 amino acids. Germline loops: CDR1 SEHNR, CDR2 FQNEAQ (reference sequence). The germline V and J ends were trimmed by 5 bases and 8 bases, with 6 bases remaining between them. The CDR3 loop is CASSTYGELFF. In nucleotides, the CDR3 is TGTGCCAGCAGCACCTATGGGGAGCTGTTTTTT.

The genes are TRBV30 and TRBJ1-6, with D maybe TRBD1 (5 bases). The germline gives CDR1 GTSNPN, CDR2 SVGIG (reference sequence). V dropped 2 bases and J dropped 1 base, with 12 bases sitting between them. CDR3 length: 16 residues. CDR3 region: CAWSNRGVSYNSPLHF. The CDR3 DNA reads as TGTGCCTGGAGTAATCGGGGGGTTTCCTATAATTCACCCCTCCACTTT.

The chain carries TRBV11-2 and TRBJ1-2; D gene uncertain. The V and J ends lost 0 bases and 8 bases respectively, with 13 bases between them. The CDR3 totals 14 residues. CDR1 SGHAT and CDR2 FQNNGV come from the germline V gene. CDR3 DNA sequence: TGTGCCAGCAGCTTAGATCCTAGCTCCTTGGGCTACACCTTC. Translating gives CASSLDPSSLGYTF. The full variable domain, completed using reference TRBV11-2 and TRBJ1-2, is EAGVAQSPRYKIIEKRQSVAFWCNPISGHATLYWYQQILGQGPKLLIQFQNNGVVDDSQLPKDRFSAERLKGVDSTLKIQPAKLEDSAVYLCASSLDPSSLGYTFGSGTRLTVV.

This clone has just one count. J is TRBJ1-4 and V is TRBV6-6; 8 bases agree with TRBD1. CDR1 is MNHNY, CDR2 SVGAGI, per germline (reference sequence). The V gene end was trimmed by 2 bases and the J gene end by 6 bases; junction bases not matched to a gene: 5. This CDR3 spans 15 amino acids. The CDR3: CASSYPDRGDEKLFF. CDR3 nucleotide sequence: TGTGCCAGCAGTTACCCCGACAGGGGAGATGAAAAACTGTTTTTT.

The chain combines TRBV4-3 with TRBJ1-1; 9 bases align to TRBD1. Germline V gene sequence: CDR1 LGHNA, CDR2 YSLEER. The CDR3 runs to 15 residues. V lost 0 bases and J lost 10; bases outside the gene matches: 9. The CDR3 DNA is TGCGCCAGCAGCCAAGATAGGACAGGGGCGATAGTAGCTTTCTTT. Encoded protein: CASSQDRTGAIVAFF.

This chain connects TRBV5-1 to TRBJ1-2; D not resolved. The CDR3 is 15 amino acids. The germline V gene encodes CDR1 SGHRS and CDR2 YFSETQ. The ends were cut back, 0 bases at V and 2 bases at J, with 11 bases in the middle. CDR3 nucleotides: TGCGCCAGCAGCTTGGTGGGCATCCCGAACTATGGCTACACCTTC. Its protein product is CASSLVGIPNYGYTF.

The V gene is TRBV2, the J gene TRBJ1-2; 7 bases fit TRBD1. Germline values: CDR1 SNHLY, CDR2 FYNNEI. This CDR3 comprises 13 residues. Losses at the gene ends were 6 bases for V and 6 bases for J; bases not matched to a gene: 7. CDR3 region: CASSSDRADGYTF. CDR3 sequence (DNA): TGTGCCAGCAGCTCCGACAGGGCGGATGGCTACACCTTC.

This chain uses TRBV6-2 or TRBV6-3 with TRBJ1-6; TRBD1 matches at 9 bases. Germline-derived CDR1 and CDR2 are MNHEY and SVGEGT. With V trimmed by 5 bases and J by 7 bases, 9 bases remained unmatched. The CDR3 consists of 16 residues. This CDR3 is CASSRRKDRGNSPLHF. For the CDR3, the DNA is TGTGCCAGCAGTCGAAGAAAGGACAGGGGCAATTCACCCCTCCACTTT.

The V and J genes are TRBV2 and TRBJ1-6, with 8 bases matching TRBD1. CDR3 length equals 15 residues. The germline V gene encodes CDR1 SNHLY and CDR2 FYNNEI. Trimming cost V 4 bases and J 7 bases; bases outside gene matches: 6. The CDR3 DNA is TGTGCCAGCAGTGGCCAGGGGGCGGAAAATTCACCCCTCCACTTT. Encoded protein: CASSGQGAENSPLHF.

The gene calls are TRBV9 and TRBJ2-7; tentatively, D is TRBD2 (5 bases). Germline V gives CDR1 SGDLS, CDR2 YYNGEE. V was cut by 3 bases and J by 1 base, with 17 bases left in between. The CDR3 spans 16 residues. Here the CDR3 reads CASSDEAGSGSYEQYF. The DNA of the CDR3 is TGTGCCAGCAGCGACGAGGCAGGCAGCGGATCCTACGAGCAGTACTTC.

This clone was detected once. The CDR3 DNA reads as TGCAGTGCTAGTCTGCAGGTTTACTCTGGGGCCAACGTCCTGACTTTC. It is translated as CSASLQVYSGANVLTF. The chain employs TRBV20-1 and TRBJ2-6; no clear D gene. This CDR3 is built from 16 residues. The germline gives CDR1 DFQATT, CDR2 SNEGSKA (reference sequence). V lost 3 bases to trimming and J lost 0 bases, with 12 bases between them.

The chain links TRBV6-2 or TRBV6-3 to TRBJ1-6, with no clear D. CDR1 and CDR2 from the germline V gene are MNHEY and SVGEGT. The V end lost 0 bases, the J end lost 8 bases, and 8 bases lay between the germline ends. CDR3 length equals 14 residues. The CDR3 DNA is TGTGCCAGCAGTTACTCCTGGACTGATTCACCCCTCCACTTT. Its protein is CASSYSWTDSPLHF.

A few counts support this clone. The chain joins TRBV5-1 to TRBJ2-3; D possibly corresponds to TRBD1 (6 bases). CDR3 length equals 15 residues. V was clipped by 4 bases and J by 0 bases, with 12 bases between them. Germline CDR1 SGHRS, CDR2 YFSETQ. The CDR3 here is CASSRDRPSTDTQYF. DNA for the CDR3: TGCGCCAGCAGCCGAGACAGGCCGAGCACAGATACGCAGTATTTT.

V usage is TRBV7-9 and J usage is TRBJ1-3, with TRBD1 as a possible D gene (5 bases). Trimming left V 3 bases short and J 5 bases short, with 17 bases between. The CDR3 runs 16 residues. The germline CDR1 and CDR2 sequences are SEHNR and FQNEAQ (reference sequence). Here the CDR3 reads CASSFGRGPLRNTIYF. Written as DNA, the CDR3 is TGTGCCAGCAGCTTCGGAAGGGGTCCGCTTCGAAACACCATATATTTT.

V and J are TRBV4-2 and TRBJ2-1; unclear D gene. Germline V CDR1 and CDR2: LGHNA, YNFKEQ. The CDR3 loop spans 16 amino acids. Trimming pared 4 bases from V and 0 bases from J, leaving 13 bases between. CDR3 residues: CASSLQVPSSYNEQFF. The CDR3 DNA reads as TGTGCCAGCAGCCTCCAGGTCCCCAGCTCCTACAATGAGCAGTTCTTC.

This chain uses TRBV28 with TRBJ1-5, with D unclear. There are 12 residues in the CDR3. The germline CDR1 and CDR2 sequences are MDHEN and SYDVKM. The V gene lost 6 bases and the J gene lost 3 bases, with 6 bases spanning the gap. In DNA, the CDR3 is TGTGCCAGCAGGAACAACAATCAGCCCCAGCATTTT. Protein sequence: CASRNNNQPQHF.

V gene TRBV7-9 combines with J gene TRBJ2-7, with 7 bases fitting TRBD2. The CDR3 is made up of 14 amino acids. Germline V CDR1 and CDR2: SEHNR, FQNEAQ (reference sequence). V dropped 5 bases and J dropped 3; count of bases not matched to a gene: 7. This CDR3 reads CASSGPGLHYEQYF. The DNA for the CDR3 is TGTGCCAGCAGCGGACCGGGACTACACTACGAGCAGTACTTC.

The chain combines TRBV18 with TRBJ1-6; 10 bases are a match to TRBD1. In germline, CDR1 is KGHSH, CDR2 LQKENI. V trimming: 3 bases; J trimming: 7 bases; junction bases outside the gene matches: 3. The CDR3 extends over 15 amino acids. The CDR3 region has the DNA TGTGCCAGCTCACCTTCGGGACAGGGGAATTCACCCCTCCACTTT. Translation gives CASSPSGQGNSPLHF. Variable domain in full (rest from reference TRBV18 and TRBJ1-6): NAGVMQNPRHLVRRRGQEARLRCSPMKGHSHVYWYRQLPEEGLKFMVYLQKENIIDESGMPKERFSAEFPKEGPSILRIQQVVRGDSAAYFCASSPSGQGNSPLHFGNGTRLTVT.